This T cell receptor beta chain stems from a study of CD8 T cell repertoires and HIV-1 epitope variants. Turning to the study itself: Separate wells received one of Twenty-five Gag or Nef variant peptides. 1M T cells were kept uncultured as a baseline.

This clone was observed a handful of times. Its antigen is not known. This CDR3 has 15 amino acids. Germline V gene sequence: CDR1 MNHEY, CDR2 SMNVEV (reference sequence). Trimming removed 7 bases at V and 3 bases at J, with 15 bases between. TCR beta CDR3 was sequenced at survey depth on immunoSEQ. Measured with immunoSEQ multiplex PCR; TCRdb has only the in-frame clones, and not every one. The sample shows about 5,000 clones, around 64% of them seen only once. This clonotype originated in a male donor with HIV. V gene TRBV27 combines with J gene TRBJ2-2; weak D call: TRBD2 (6 bases). Sequencing was performed on cultured CD8+ T cells derived from PBMCs. As DNA, the CDR3 is TGTGCCAGCACCCCCCGGGACTCCTACACCGGGGAGCTGTTTTTT. Amino acid sequence: CASTPRDSYTGELFF.